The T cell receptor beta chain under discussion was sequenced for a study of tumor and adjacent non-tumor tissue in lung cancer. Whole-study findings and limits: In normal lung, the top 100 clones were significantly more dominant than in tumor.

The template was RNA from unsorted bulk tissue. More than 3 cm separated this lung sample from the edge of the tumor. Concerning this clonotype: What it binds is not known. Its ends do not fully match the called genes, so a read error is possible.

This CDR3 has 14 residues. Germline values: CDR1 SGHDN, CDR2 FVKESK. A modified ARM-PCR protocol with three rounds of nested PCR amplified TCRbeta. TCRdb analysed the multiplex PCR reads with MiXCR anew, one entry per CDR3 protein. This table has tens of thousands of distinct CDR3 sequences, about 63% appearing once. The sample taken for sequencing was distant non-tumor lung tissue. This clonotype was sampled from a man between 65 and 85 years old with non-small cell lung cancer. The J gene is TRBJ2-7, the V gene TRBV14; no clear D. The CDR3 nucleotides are TGTGCCAGCAACCAAATTCAGAGCGAATACGAGCAGTACTTC. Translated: CASNQIQSEYEQYF.